This T cell receptor (beta chain) was captured in a study of Graves' ophthalmopathy and Graves' hyperthyroidism. For the study at large: Peripheral blood was collected at initial diagnosis, before any treatment.

Trimming removed 0 bases from V and 2 bases from J; junction bases left unmatched: 4. The germline V gene has CDR1 SGDLS and CDR2 YYNGEE. This CDR3 is 15 amino acids long. The TCR beta CDR3 regions underwent amplification from RNA transcripts. A first-round RT-PCR used HTBI primers, followed by a second-round multiplex PCR. Each CDR3 protein gets one entry after TCRdb re-called the multiplex PCR reads with MiXCR. Counted here are about 640,000 distinct CDR3 sequences, about 38% occurring once; the ten biggest clones make up around 3%. Study-level results: For predicting ophthalmopathy progression, the model had roughly 64% sensitivity and roughly 76% specificity. Most expanded thyroid clonotypes above 0.001 frequency also appeared in blood.

Notes on this clonotype: Its antigen is undetermined.

J is TRBJ2-7 and V is TRBV9; 8 positions agree with TRBD1. Source material: peripheral blood. The sequence was obtained from an adult man with Graves' ophthalmopathy. CDR3 protein: CASSVGTGSTYEQYF. The CDR3 DNA reads TGTGCCAGCAGCGTAGGGACAGGGAGTACCTACGAGCAGTACTTC.